The text below deals with one T cell receptor beta chain. Its antigen remains unidentified. Deep-level settings were used for running the assay. Only in-frame clones appear in the TCRdb table, and some are missing; sequencing was by immunoSEQ multiplex PCR. The sample yields millions of clones, over 85% seen once. This sample was included in a study of shared clonotypes between healthy human individuals. Both subsets, CD45RA+ naive and CD45RA-negative memory, were split from the CD4+ cells. With 2 bases removed from V and 10 bases from J, the gap between germline ends came to 14 bases. This CDR3 region has 13 residues. Per germline, CDR1 SGHTA and CDR2 FQGTGA. Points from the study as a whole: Large depth notwithstanding, sorted-subset sequencing proved incomplete by rarefaction. Non-shared clonotypes displayed generation probabilities falling below those of clonotypes present in all four donors.

This clonotype was obtained from a man between 18 and 29 years old in good health. Some clones in this sample may be carry-over from other donors' samples. Sequenced material: naive CD4+ T cells from PBMCs. Noted subset: CD45RA+ positively selected. The chain carries TRBV7-3 and TRBJ1-1, with D maybe TRBD1 (5 bases). CDR3 nucleotides: TGTGCCAGCAGCTTATCTCGGGGCACCGGAGCTTTCTTT. Translation: CASSLSRGTGAFF.